This is a list of T cell receptor beta chains from one sample in a study of blood T cell repertoires in COVID-19. Assay: immunoSEQ multiplex PCR; the TCRdb copy retains only in-frame clones and omits some. This table holds 190,000 or so clones, about 83% found once. The sample taken for sequencing was peripheral blood. The receptors originated from a woman younger than 35 who had recovered from COVID-19. The CDR3 runs from the conserved cysteine through the conserved F or W. A D gene is named only where the DNA matches it firmly. Not every row has a clone size; where given, it reads once, few, many or a size class.

cdr3_nt,cdr3_aa,j_call,v_call,clone_size,d_call
TGTGCCAGCAGTTACAACATGAACACTGAAGCTTTCTTT,CASSYNMNTEAFF,TRBJ1-1,TRBV27,-,-
TGTGCCAGCACGAACAGGGAGAACACCGGGGAGCTGTTTTTT,CASTNRENTGELFF,TRBJ2-2,TRBV6-5,-,-
TGTGCCAGCAGTCCGAGCGGATCAGCGGATGAGCAGTTCTTC,CASSPSGSADEQFF,TRBJ2-1,TRBV7-3,-,-
TGTGCCAGCAGCGTAAAGGGACAGGGGGTAGCAGATACGCAGTATTTT,CASSVKGQGVADTQYF,TRBJ2-3,TRBV7-2,-,TRBD1
TGTGCCAGTAGTATTCGGCAGGGAAACACTGAAGCTTTCTTT,CASSIRQGNTEAFF,TRBJ1-1,TRBV19,-,-
TGTGCCAGCATGGGTAGCGGGGTATATAATGAGCAGTTCTTC,CASMGSGVYNEQFF,TRBJ2-1,TRBV7-9,-,TRBD2
TGTGCCAGCAGTTACCCAGGGGCGGGCATGGAGCAGTACTTC,CASSYPGAGMEQYF,TRBJ2-7,TRBV6-2/TRBV6-3,-,-
TGTGCCAGCAGACAGACAGGGTTGAACACTGAAGCTTTCTTT,CASRQTGLNTEAFF,TRBJ1-1,TRBV11-1,-,TRBD1
TGTGCCAGCAGCCCTAAACGGGGGGGATCCTACGAGCAGTACTTC,CASSPKRGGSYEQYF,TRBJ2-7,TRBV5-4,-,TRBD2
TGTGCCACCAGCAGAGATCGGGGAACCGGGGAGCTGTTTTTT,CATSRDRGTGELFF,TRBJ2-2,TRBV15,few,-
TGTGCCAGCAGTCCCCGGCTGGGGAGGGCCGGGGAGCTGTTTTTT,CASSPRLGRAGELFF,TRBJ2-2,TRBV6-5,-,TRBD2
TGCGCCAGCAGCTCACAGGGGGAATCCTATAATTCACCCCTCCACTTT,CASSSQGESYNSPLHF,TRBJ1-6,TRBV5-1,-,TRBD1
TGTGCCAGTGACACAGGGGTGAACACTGAAGCTTTCTTT,CASDTGVNTEAFF,TRBJ1-1,TRBV6-5,-,TRBD1
TGTGCCAGCAGCCACTATCCGGTTCTAAAAGAGGGCTACACCTTC,CASSHYPVLKEGYTF,TRBJ1-2,TRBV5-8,-,-
TGCGCCAGCAGCCAAGTTATGCGAAGTAACCAAGAGACCCAGTACTTC,CASSQVMRSNQETQYF,TRBJ2-5,TRBV4-1,-,-
TGTGCCAGTAGTATTGTCCAGGACTGGGGTGAAAAACTGTTTTTT,CASSIVQDWGEKLFF,TRBJ1-4,TRBV19,few,-